This T cell receptor (beta chain) was sequenced during a study of cytomegalovirus exposure and HLA in healthy donors. The CDR3 has 15 residues. The ends lost 4 bases at V and 5 bases at J; junction bases unmatched: 7. Germline values: CDR1 MNHEY, CDR2 SVGAGI. A multiplex PCR was run with 60 Vbeta primers and 13 Jbeta primers. Here immunoSEQ multiplex PCR was the method, and the copy in TCRdb shows in-frame clones only, minus some. The sample lists about 140,000 clones, 70% to 80% occurring once. As for this clone: The antigen remains unidentified.

Study-wide points: In an earlier analysis, in several hundred donors, most V segments appeared productive either ~90% or ~30% of the time.

The sequenced material came from PBMCs. The chain uses TRBV6-5 and TRBJ1-5; 8 nucleotides agree with TRBD1. The clonotype originates from a female donor in good health and CMV-seronegative. CDR3 sequence: CASSFSGTGDQPQHF. In DNA form, the CDR3 reads TGTGCCAGCAGTTTTTCCGGGACAGGCGATCAGCCCCAGCATTTT.